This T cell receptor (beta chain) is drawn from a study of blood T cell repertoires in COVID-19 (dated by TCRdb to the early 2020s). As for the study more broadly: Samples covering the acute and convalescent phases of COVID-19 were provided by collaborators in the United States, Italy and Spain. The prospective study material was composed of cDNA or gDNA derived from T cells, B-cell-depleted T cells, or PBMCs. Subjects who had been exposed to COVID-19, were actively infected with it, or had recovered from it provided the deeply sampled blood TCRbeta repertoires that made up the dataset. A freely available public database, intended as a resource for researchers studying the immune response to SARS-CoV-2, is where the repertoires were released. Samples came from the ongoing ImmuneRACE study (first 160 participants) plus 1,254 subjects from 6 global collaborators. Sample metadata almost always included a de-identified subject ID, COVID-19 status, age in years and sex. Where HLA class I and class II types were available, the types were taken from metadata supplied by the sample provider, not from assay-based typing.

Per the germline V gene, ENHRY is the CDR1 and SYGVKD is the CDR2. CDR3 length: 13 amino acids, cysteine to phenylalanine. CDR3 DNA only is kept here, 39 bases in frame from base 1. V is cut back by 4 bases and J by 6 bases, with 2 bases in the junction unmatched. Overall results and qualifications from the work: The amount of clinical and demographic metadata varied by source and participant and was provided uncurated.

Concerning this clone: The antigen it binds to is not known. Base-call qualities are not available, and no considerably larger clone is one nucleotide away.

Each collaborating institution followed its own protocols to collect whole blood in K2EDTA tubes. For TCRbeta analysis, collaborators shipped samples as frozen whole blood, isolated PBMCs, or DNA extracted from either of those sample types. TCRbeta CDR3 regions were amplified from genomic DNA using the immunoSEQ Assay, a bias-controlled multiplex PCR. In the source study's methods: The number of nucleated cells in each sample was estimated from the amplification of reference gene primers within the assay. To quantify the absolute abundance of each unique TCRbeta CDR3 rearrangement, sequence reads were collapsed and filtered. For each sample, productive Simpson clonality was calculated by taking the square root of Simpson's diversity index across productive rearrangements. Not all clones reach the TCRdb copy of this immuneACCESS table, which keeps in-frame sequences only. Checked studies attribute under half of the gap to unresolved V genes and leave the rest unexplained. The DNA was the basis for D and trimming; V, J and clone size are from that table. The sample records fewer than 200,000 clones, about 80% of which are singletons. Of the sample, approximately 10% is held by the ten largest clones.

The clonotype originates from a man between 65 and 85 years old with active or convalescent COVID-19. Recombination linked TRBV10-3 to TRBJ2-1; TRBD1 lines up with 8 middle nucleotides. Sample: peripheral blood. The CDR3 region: CAISGQGSNEQFF. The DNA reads TGTGCCATCAGTGGACAGGGGAGCAATGAGCAGTTCTTC.